Presented here are 11 T cell receptor beta chains from one specimen sequenced in a study of blood T cells in healthy people across ages. Using a J-beta primer mix together with a sample-barcoded 5' primer, a second PCR was run for roughly 7 to 12 cycles. Each CDR3 protein gets one entry after TCRdb re-called the 5' RACE reads with MiXCR. The sample consists of about 640,000 distinct CDR3 sequences, approximately 59% of them appearing once. The specimen sequenced was blood. The receptors here all came from a man between 60 and 75 years old in good health.

This clonotype was found many times. V gene TRBV20-1 combines with J gene TRBJ2-3; the D gene is possibly TRBD2 (5 bases). CDR3 length: 13 amino acids. V was clipped by 6 bases and J by 3 bases, with 13 bases between them. Germline V lookup: CDR1 DFQATT, CDR2 SNEGSKA (reference sequence). CDR3 amino acids: CSARIGETDTQYF. CDR3 sequence (DNA): TGCAGTGCCAGGATCGGGGAGACAGATACGCAGTATTTT.

The J gene is TRBJ2-7, the V gene TRBV9; D is unclear. The J call may be faulty, since TRBJ2-5 better matches the DNA end. CDR1 SGDLS and CDR2 YYNGEE come from the germline V gene. The length of the CDR3 is 13 residues. The CDR3: CASSVRTQETQYF. In DNA form, the CDR3 reads TGTGCCAGCAGCGTTCGGACGCAAGAGACCCAGTACTTC.

Turning to this clonotype: A much bigger clone sits one base away, suggesting this may be a read error. The chain links TRBV3-1 to TRBJ2-2; 8 bases map to TRBD2. CDR3 size: 15 residues. Looked up from germline, CDR1 is LGHDT and CDR2 is YNNKEL (reference sequence). The DNA for the CDR3 is TGTGTCAGCAGCCTTGGACTAGCCGGGGTCGGGGAGCTGTTTTTT. This codes for CVSSLGLAGVGELFF.

The J gene is TRBJ2-5, the V gene TRBV7-8; TRBD1 aligns across 11 bases. Gene TRBJ2-7 matches the end of the DNA better, so the J call may be wrong. This CDR3 is 15 amino acids long. Looked up from germline, CDR1 is SGHVS and CDR2 is FQNEAQ. This chain's CDR3 is CASRRDRGLDYEQYF. The CDR3 DNA reads as TGTGCCAGCAGGAGGGACAGGGGGTTAGACTACGAGCAGTACTTC.

The chain employs TRBV7-2 and TRBJ1-2; no clear D. Trimming removed 2 bases from V and 5 bases from J, with 12 bases in between. This CDR3 contains 14 residues. Germline CDR1 is SGHTA and CDR2 is FQGNSA. Written as DNA, the CDR3 is TGTGCCAGCAGCTTAAGGACGGAGAAATATGGCTACACCTTC. Protein sequence: CASSLRTEKYGYTF.

This clonotype was seen a handful of times. The chain links TRBV29-1 to TRBJ2-1; 7 bases fit TRBD2. Germline V CDR1 and CDR2: SQVTM, ANQGSEA. The CDR3 extends over 12 amino acids. Trimming at V came to 5 bases and at J to 4 bases, leaving 2 bases not matched to a gene. CDR3 region: CSVSSGYNEQFF. CDR3 nucleotides: TGCAGCGTTTCTAGCGGATACAATGAGCAGTTCTTC.

This clonotype was picked up a small number of times. The V and J genes are TRBV7-2 and TRBJ2-6; no firm D call. Germline values: CDR1 SGHTA, CDR2 FQGNSA. The germline V and J ends were trimmed by 6 bases and 0 bases, with 6 bases remaining between them. CDR3 length: 14 residues. Here the CDR3 reads CASRFSSGANVLTF. In DNA form, the CDR3 reads TGTGCCAGCAGGTTTTCCTCTGGGGCCAACGTCCTGACTTTC.

The chain has TRBV5-1 and TRBJ2-1; weak D call: TRBD1 (5 bases). This CDR3 contains 15 residues. V lost 1 base and J 5 bases, leaving 13 bases between the germline ends. Germline-derived CDR1 and CDR2 are SGHRS and YFSETQ. The CDR3 DNA is TGCGCCAGCAGCTTGCAGGGCGGTGGAAACAATGAGCAGTTCTTC. This gives the protein CASSLQGGGNNEQFF.

In regard to this clonotype: This may arise from a read error, as a much more abundant clone is one base away. The chain combines TRBV7-9 with TRBJ1-4, with D possibly matching TRBD1 (5 bases). The CDR3 totals 14 residues. V was trimmed by 3 bases and J by 3 bases, leaving 8 bases between them. CDR1 and CDR2 from the germline V gene are SEHNR and FQNEAQ (reference sequence). CDR3 nucleotide sequence: TGTGCCAGCAGCTTCCAGGGCCCTAATGAAAAACTGTTTTTT. This codes for CASSFQGPNEKLFF.

J is TRBJ1-2 and V is TRBV7-2; 8 bases are shared with TRBD1. With V trimmed by 6 bases and J by 4 bases, 7 bases remained unmatched. The CDR3 contains 14 residues. The germline V gene encodes CDR1 SGHTA and CDR2 FQGNSA. CDR3 coding DNA: TGTGCCAGCAGTTTCGGACAGGGCGGCTATGGCTACACCTTC. As protein: CASSFGQGGYGYTF.

The chain combines TRBV3-1 with TRBJ2-1, with a possible D match to TRBD1 (6 bases). This CDR3 contains 12 residues. Per germline, CDR1 LGHDT and CDR2 YNNKEL (reference sequence). V was cut by 3 bases and J by 10 bases, with 10 bases left in between. CDR3 nucleotides: TGTGCCAGCAGCCAGGGGGCCGGGGAGCAGTTCTTC. It codes for CASSQGAGEQFF.